This T cell receptor beta chain was recovered during a study of blood T cell repertoires in COVID-19. In the study overall: T cells, B-cell-depleted T cells, or PBMCs supplied cDNA or gDNA.

Profiling relied on immunoSEQ multiplex PCR, and the TCRdb table lists in-frame clones only, not all of them. The sample carries some 170,000 clones, about 80% recorded once. Looked up from germline, CDR1 is LGHDT and CDR2 is YNNKEL (reference sequence). V was cut by 1 base and J by 0 bases, with 7 bases left in between. This CDR3 has 14 residues. The sequenced material came from peripheral blood. The chain couples TRBV3-1 (or the pseudogene TRBV3-2) to TRBJ2-7; D not certain. The receptor was isolated from a woman older than 75 with acute or convalescent COVID-19. The CDR3 bases are TGTGCCAGCAGCCAAGTGCTCAGCTCCTACGAGCAGTACTTC. Translation: CASSQVLSSYEQYF.